The 19 T cell receptor beta chains below come from one sample, sequenced in a study of blood T cell repertoires in COVID-19. The repertoire was sequenced with immunoSEQ multiplex PCR; TCRdb's copy has only in-frame clones and lacks some. The sample lists approximately 150,000 clones, over 80% occurring once. The sequenced sample was peripheral blood. Source of these receptors: a woman in her seventies with acute or convalescent COVID-19.

The J gene is TRBJ1-2, the V gene TRBV2, with TRBD1 matching over 7 bases. The CDR3 has 13 residues. Germline CDR1 reads SNHLY; CDR2 reads FYNNEI. The V and J ends lost 6 bases and 6 bases, in that order; junction bases with no gene match: 7. In DNA, the CDR3 is TGTGCCAGCAGGGGGGACAGCCTCAATGGCTACACCTTC. Its protein is CASRGDSLNGYTF.

The rearrangement links TRBV12-3 or TRBV12-4 to TRBJ2-1, with D possibly being TRBD2 (6 bases). Trimming pared 0 bases from V and 12 bases from J, leaving 12 bases between. This CDR3 contains 13 residues. CDR3 residues: CASSLAGRGLQFF. DNA for the CDR3: TGTGCCAGCAGTTTAGCTGGACGGGGGTTGCAGTTCTTC.

The chain is built from TRBV28 and TRBJ2-3; no reliable D call. The germline V gene has CDR1 MDHEN and CDR2 SYDVKM. The CDR3 extends over 14 amino acids. With 6 bases removed from V and 2 bases from J, the gap between germline ends came to 12 bases. CDR3 amino acids: CASRPVGYTDTQYF. In nucleotides, the CDR3 is TGTGCCAGCAGACCTGTCGGGTACACAGATACGCAGTATTTT.

The chain is built from TRBV12-5 and TRBJ2-3; tentative D call: TRBD2 (5 bases). The CDR3 contains 13 residues. The ends were cut back, 6 bases at V and 4 bases at J, with 11 bases in the middle. Germline V gene lookup returns CDR1 LGHNT and CDR2 FRNRAP. CDR3 DNA: TGTGCTAGTGGAACGCTCGGGGCAGATACGCAGTATTTT. It encodes CASGTLGADTQYF.

The table lists this clone with a count of one. This chain links TRBV3-1 (or the pseudogene TRBV3-2) with TRBJ1-2; D remains unclear. The CDR3 length is 14 residues. In germline, CDR1 is LGHDT, CDR2 YNNKEL (reference sequence). The ends were cut back, 0 bases at V and 1 base at J, with 6 bases in the middle. The CDR3 loop is CASSQDTVNYGYTF. In nucleotides, the CDR3 is TGTGCCAGCAGCCAAGATACAGTTAACTATGGCTACACCTTC.

V usage is TRBV7-9 and J usage is TRBJ1-6, with D unclear. The CDR3 has 12 residues. Between the trimmed V and J ends, which lost 0 bases and 9 bases, there was a span of 3 bases. The germline V gene has CDR1 SEHNR and CDR2 FQNEAQ (reference sequence). Here the CDR3 reads CASSLAGSPLHF. In DNA form, the CDR3 reads TGTGCCAGCAGCTTAGCCGGTTCACCCCTCCACTTT.

The chain joins TRBV6-2 or TRBV6-3 to TRBJ2-5; 7 bases line up with TRBD2. Germline values: CDR1 MNHEY, CDR2 SVGEGT. Germline trimming cut 0 bases from V and 1 base from J; bases unmatched to any gene: 14. The CDR3 is 19 amino acids. CDR3 sequence: CASSYSRGGSSGPQETQYF. In nucleotides, the CDR3 is TGTGCCAGCAGTTACTCACGAGGCGGTTCTAGCGGCCCCCAAGAGACCCAGTACTTC.

There are a few counts of this clone. The rearrangement uses TRBV6-5 and TRBJ1-3; a weak D match, TRBD1 (5 bases). Per the germline V gene, CDR1 is MNHEY and CDR2 is SVGAGI. The CDR3 sequence is 16 residues long. The V end was cut by 1 base, the J end by 0 bases, with 10 bases between. The CDR3 DNA is TGTGCCAGCAGTTACTTGTCAGGGAACTCTGGAAACACCATATATTTT. Protein: CASSYLSGNSGNTIYF.

This clone was observed a handful of times. The chain has TRBV10-2 and TRBJ2-3; TRBD2 aligns across 7 bases. Germline trimming cut 0 bases from V and 4 bases from J; bases unmatched to any gene: 7. CDR1 WSHSY and CDR2 SAAADI come from the germline V gene. This CDR3 comprises 16 residues. Written as DNA, the CDR3 is TGCGCCAGCAGTGAGTCGGTGGGAGGGGATGCAGATACGCAGTATTTT. Protein product: CASSESVGGDADTQYF.

The rearrangement links TRBV18 to TRBJ1-1, with TRBD1 as a possible D gene (5 bases). CDR1 is KGHSH, CDR2 LQKENI, per germline. V lost 3 bases, J lost 1 base, and 18 bases lay in between. CDR3 size: 17 residues. The CDR3 protein is CASSPMRQKGRNTEAFF. CDR3 bases: TGTGCCAGCTCACCCATGCGACAGAAGGGTAGGAACACTGAAGCTTTCTTT.

The chain uses TRBV6-2 or TRBV6-3 and TRBJ2-3; 15 nucleotides line up with TRBD2. V shed 5 bases, J shed 2 bases, and the junction held 11 bases outside the gene matches. Germline loops: CDR1 MNHEY, CDR2 SVGEGT. The CDR3 runs to 19 residues. The CDR3 region is CASSRRTSGRAGVTDTQYF. DNA of the CDR3: TGTGCCAGCAGTCGCAGGACTAGCGGGAGGGCCGGGGTCACAGATACGCAGTATTTT.

This clone was counted only a few times. The chain combines TRBV11-2 with TRBJ1-3; 8 bases match TRBD1. Germline CDR1 is SGHAT and CDR2 is FQNNGV. V shed 4 bases, J shed 4 bases, and the junction held 6 bases outside the gene matches. CDR3 length: 15 residues. CDR3 DNA: TGTGCCAGCAGCTCAACAGGGGGGATAGGAAACACCATATATTTT. It is translated as CASSSTGGIGNTIYF.

This clone appeared a few times. The chain uses TRBV29-1 and TRBJ2-7; the D is unclear. Trimming removed 0 bases at V and 2 bases at J, with 5 bases between. Germline loops: CDR1 SQVTM, CDR2 ANQGSEA. The CDR3 sequence is 12 residues long. The CDR3 DNA reads TGCAGCGTTGAAGACAGTACCTACGAGCAGTACTTC. As protein: CSVEDSTYEQYF.

The genes are TRBV5-1 and TRBJ2-3; D is possibly TRBD1 (5 bases). V was shortened by 0 bases and J by 2 bases, with 7 bases between the two germline ends. This CDR3 has 14 amino acids. Per germline, CDR1 SGHRS and CDR2 YFSETQ. The CDR3 DNA follows: TGCGCCAGCAGCTTGGGACAGAACACAGATACGCAGTATTTT. This gives the protein CASSLGQNTDTQYF.

The chain links TRBV4-1 to TRBJ2-7; possible D gene TRBD2, 5 bases. Trimming removed 4 bases from V and 2 bases from J, with 21 bases in between. CDR3 length equals 17 residues. CDR1 is MGHRA and CDR2 is YSYEKL in the germline V gene. The CDR3 reads CASSPRTEQGKAYEQYF. CDR3 DNA: TGCGCCAGCAGCCCCCGGACTGAGCAAGGCAAGGCCTACGAGCAGTACTTC.

A single count supports this clone. This chain connects TRBV14 to TRBJ2-2; 8 nucleotides match TRBD2. V was clipped by 4 bases and J by 6 bases; unmatched bases: 13. Looked up from germline, CDR1 is SGHDN and CDR2 is FVKESK. The CDR3 covers 17 residues. CDR3 sequence: CASSPYLLAGPPGELFF. The CDR3 DNA is TGTGCCAGCAGCCCCTACCTCCTAGCGGGCCCCCCCGGGGAGCTGTTTTTT.

The J gene is TRBJ1-1, the V gene TRBV6-2 or TRBV6-3, with D possibly being TRBD1 (5 bases). The CDR3 runs to 14 residues. Between the trimmed V and J ends, which lost 5 bases and 1 base, there was a span of 11 bases. Germline V gives CDR1 MNHEY, CDR2 SVGEGT. The CDR3 nucleotides read TGTGCCAGCAGTATGACAGTGGGGAACACTGAAGCTTTCTTT. As protein: CASSMTVGNTEAFF.

The gene calls are TRBV10-3 and TRBJ1-1; D unclear. The CDR3 covers 13 residues. The V gene's germline CDR1 is ENHRY and CDR2 SYGVKD. Deletions cut 7 bases from V and 1 base from J, with 10 bases between. The CDR3 region has the DNA TGTGCCATCAAAGAACACCCGAACACTGAAGCTTTCTTT. Residues: CAIKEHPNTEAFF.

This rearrangement joins TRBV19 to TRBJ2-1; TRBD2 might be the D (6 bases). The germline V and J ends were trimmed by 5 bases and 3 bases, with 8 bases remaining between them. The CDR3 consists of 13 residues. CDR1 LNHDA and CDR2 SQIVND come from the germline V gene (reference sequence). Here the CDR3 reads CASSGTYYNEQFF. Written as DNA, the CDR3 is TGTGCCAGTAGTGGGACTTACTACAATGAGCAGTTCTTC. Complete variable domain (other parts from reference TRBV19 and TRBJ2-1): DGGITQSPKYLFRKEGQNVTLSCEQNLNHDAMYWYRQDPGQGLRLIYYSQIVNDFQKGDIAEGYSVSREKKESFPLTVTSAQKNPTAFYLCASSGTYYNEQFFGPGTRLTVL.